The subject of this entry is one T cell receptor (beta chain). This record comes from a study of blood T cell repertoires in COVID-19. Study at large: Material from acute and convalescent COVID-19 was sourced from the United States, Italy and Spain. T cells, B-cell-depleted T cells, or PBMCs provided the cDNA or gDNA that served as material.

Under the authors' procedure: The authors estimated nucleated cell counts from reference gene primer amplification. Produced via immunoSEQ multiplex PCR; TCRdb's table is partial and in-frame only. Clone size and the V and J calls come from that table; the DNA yielded D and trimming. The data contain approximately 290,000 clones, about nine tenths of them seen just once; the ten biggest clones take up 2% to 3%. This sequence originates from a man younger than 35 with active or convalescent COVID-19. The sequencing input was peripheral blood.

The CDR3 DNA reads as TGTGCCAGCTCCCTCGAGGGGGATGCGGAGCAGTTCTTC. Its protein is CASSLEGDAEQFF. V and J are TRBV6-5 and TRBJ2-1, with D perhaps TRBD1 (6 bases). V shed 8 bases and J shed 10 bases, with 18 bases lying between them. The CDR3 sequence is 13 residues long. Germline V gives CDR1 MNHEY, CDR2 SVGAGI.